Sequencing of this T cell receptor (beta chain) was carried out in a study of shared clonotypes between healthy human individuals. Measured with immunoSEQ multiplex PCR; TCRdb has only the in-frame clones, and not every one. The sample lists about a million clones, roughly 80% seen once, with more than 0.85% in the top ten. Sequenced input: memory CD4+ T cells from PBMCs. Subset reported: CD45RA-negative fraction. The TCR comes from a man aged 18-30 years in good health. Some clones in this sample may be carry-over from other donors' samples.

CDR3 in amino acids: CASSLRRAETQYF. The CDR3 bases are TGTGCCAGCAGCTTACGAAGGGCTGAGACCCAGTACTTC. The gene calls are TRBV11-1 and TRBJ2-5; no clear D. The CDR3 totals 13 residues. The V and J ends lost 2 bases and 5 bases respectively, with 9 bases between them. Germline V gives CDR1 SGHAT, CDR2 FQDESV (reference sequence).